This T cell receptor beta chain was identified during a study of blood T cell repertoires in COVID-19. On the study more broadly: The cDNA or gDNA used as material had been derived from T cells, B-cell-depleted T cells, or PBMCs.

The ends were cut back, 0 bases at V and 4 bases at J, with 9 bases in the middle. This CDR3 contains 14 residues. The germline CDR1 and CDR2 sequences are SEHNR and FQNEAQ (reference sequence). The method was immunoSEQ multiplex PCR; TCRdb's version includes in-frame clones alone and lacks a portion of them. There are tens of thousands of clones in the sample; 75% to 85% occur only once, and 15% to 20% lies in the top ten. The sequenced sample consisted of peripheral blood. J is TRBJ1-1 and V is TRBV7-9, with D perhaps TRBD1 (5 bases). The source of this sequence is a human donor in a cohort sampled during active COVID-19. CDR3 region: CASSLAGGSTEAFF. The CDR3 bases are TGTGCCAGCAGCTTAGCGGGGGGTAGCACTGAAGCTTTCTTT.